Included here is one T cell receptor (beta chain) sequence, with context. The data originate from a study of blood T cell repertoires in COVID-19. Looking at the study overall: Some COVID-19 samples were acute and others convalescent; all came from the United States, Italy and Spain. The analysed material was cDNA or gDNA that came from T cells, B-cell-depleted T cells, or PBMCs.

The germline V and J ends were trimmed by 0 bases and 5 bases, with 18 bases remaining between them. The CDR3 sequence is 17 residues long. CDR1 SGHNT and CDR2 YYREEE come from the germline V gene (reference sequence). Authors' methods: The assay estimated nucleated cells by amplifying reference gene primers. Clones were read by immunoSEQ multiplex PCR, and TCRdb kept only the in-frame ones, dropping some. That table is the source of V, J and clone size, and D and trimming were worked out from the DNA. The sample shows about 37,000 clones, roughly nine tenths of them seen only once. The TCR comes from a woman aged 25 to 45 in a cohort sampled during active COVID-19. The sequencing input was peripheral blood. The chain couples TRBV5-4 to TRBJ2-1; D remains ambiguous. Here the CDR3 reads CASSLGTPSHTNNEQFF. The CDR3 region has the DNA TGTGCCAGCAGCTTGGGCACCCCGTCCCACACCAACAATGAGCAGTTCTTC.